Listed below are T cell receptor beta chains from one sample, sequenced in a study of T cells after posttransplantation cyclophosphamide. Sequenced by immunoSEQ multiplex PCR; TCRdb stores in-frame clones only, minus some. The profile covers 30,000 or so clones, none occurring a single time. Sequencing was done on a sample of PBMCs. Source of these receptors: a woman aged 30 to 39 in good health and a related stem cell transplant donor. The CDR3 runs from the conserved cysteine through the conserved F or W. Each record gives: J gene, D gene, V gene, clone size, CDR3 protein, CDR3 DNA. A D gene is named only where the DNA matches it firmly. A clone size is listed for some rows: how often the clone was seen (once, few, many), or a class if it is expanded.

TRBJ2-7,NA,TRBV9,NA,CASSKGTSFSYEQYF,TGTGCCAGCAGCAAGGGGACTTCCTTCTCCTACGAGCAGTACTTC
TRBJ1-5,TRBD1,TRBV19,many,CASSRTGGEPQHF,TGTGCCAGTAGCAGGACAGGGGGAGAGCCCCAGCATTTT
TRBJ2-5,TRBD2,TRBV19,few,CASSIDLEAGGLTQYF,TGTGCCAGTAGTATAGATCTTGAAGCGGGGGGGCTTACCCAGTACTTC
TRBJ1-1,TRBD1,TRBV12-3/TRBV12-4,many,CASTLLTGATTEAFF,TGTGCCAGCACCTTATTGACAGGGGCGACCACTGAAGCTTTCTTT
TRBJ1-2,NA,TRBV7-9,many,CASSLGQVAYGYTF,TGTGCCAGCAGCTTAGGCCAGGTTGCCTATGGCTACACCTTC
TRBJ1-2,TRBD1,TRBV9,NA,CASSVGSGGGYGYTF,TGTGCCAGCAGCGTAGGATCAGGGGGAGGCTATGGCTACACCTTC
TRBJ2-5,NA,TRBV9,few,CASSVVGRPGQETQYF,TGTGCCAGCAGCGTAGTTGGTCGCCCGGGCCAAGAGACCCAGTACTTC
TRBJ1-2,NA,TRBV29-1,NA,CSVEMSGVWGYTF,TGCAGCGTTGAAATGTCGGGGGTTTGGGGCTACACCTTC
TRBJ1-1,NA,TRBV4-3,many,CASSQDYNTEAFF,TGCGCCAGCAGCCAAGATTATAACACTGAAGCTTTCTTT
TRBJ1-1,NA,TRBV29-1,NA,CSVVETKNTEAFF,TGCAGCGTTGTGGAGACTAAAAACACTGAAGCTTTCTTT
TRBJ2-1,NA,TRBV25-1,many,CASSELGGSYNEQFF,TGTGCCAGCAGTGAATTGGGGGGCTCCTACAATGAGCAGTTCTTC
TRBJ1-1,NA,TRBV10-1,many,CASSERMAGLPMNTEAFF,TGCGCCAGCAGTGAAAGGATGGCGGGACTACCCATGAACACTGAAGCTTTCTTT
TRBJ1-5,TRBD1,TRBV6-4,many,CASSEGTGNQPQHF,TGTGCCAGCAGTGAAGGGACAGGAAATCAGCCCCAGCATTTT
TRBJ1-3,NA,TRBV18,many,CASSPQGNTIYF,TGTGCCAGCTCACCCCAAGGAAACACCATATATTTT
TRBJ2-5,NA,TRBV12-3/TRBV12-4,NA,CASSYLYWRETQYF,TGTGCCAGCAGCTATCTCTATTGGCGGGAGACCCAGTACTTC
TRBJ2-5,TRBD1,TRBV7-2,NA,CASSLTGGTQYF,TGTGCCAGCAGCTTAACAGGGGGGACCCAGTACTTC
TRBJ1-1,NA,TRBV25-1,many,CASSDRLRGRKVEAFF,TGTGCCAGCAGTGACCGGCTGCGGGGGCGCAAGGTTGAAGCTTTCTTT
TRBJ2-5,TRBD2,TRBV11-2,NA,CASSLNPSRGGRETQYF,TGTGCCAGCAGCTTAAATCCGTCGCGGGGGGGCAGAGAGACCCAGTACTTC
TRBJ2-7,TRBD2,TRBV12-3/TRBV12-4,many,CASSTSGVGQYF,TGTGCCAGCAGCACTAGCGGGGTGGGGCAGTACTTC
TRBJ1-1,NA,TRBV6-7,few,CASSQVRAAMNTEAFF,TGTGCCAGCAGCCAAGTCAGGGCTGCGATGAACACTGAAGCTTTCTTT
TRBJ1-2,TRBD1,TRBV12-3/TRBV12-4,NA,CASSLGPGGSYGYTF,TGTGCCAGCAGTTTGGGGCCAGGGGGCTCCTATGGCTACACCTTC
TRBJ2-3,NA,TRBV7-2,few,CASSLAGGSDTQYF,TGTGCCAGCAGCTTAGCGGGGGGTTCCGATACGCAGTATTTT
TRBJ2-1,NA,TRBV14,many,CASSPRGRPYNEQFF,TGTGCCAGCAGCCCCCGTGGCAGGCCCTACAATGAGCAGTTCTTC
TRBJ1-2,NA,TRBV25-1,NA,CASSELKGGYTF,TGTGCCAGCAGTGAATTGAAGGGGGGCTACACCTTC
TRBJ2-5,NA,TRBV6-5,many,CATSEGQETQYF,TGTGCCACCTCAGAAGGGCAAGAGACCCAGTACTTC
TRBJ2-3,TRBD2,TRBV7-8,many,CASSFAGAGVTDTQYF,TGTGCCAGCAGTTTCGCCGGGGCGGGGGTCACAGATACGCAGTATTTT
TRBJ2-3,TRBD2,TRBV12-3/TRBV12-4,many,CASSLERGSQYF,TGTGCCAGCAGTTTGGAGCGGGGTTCGCAGTATTTT